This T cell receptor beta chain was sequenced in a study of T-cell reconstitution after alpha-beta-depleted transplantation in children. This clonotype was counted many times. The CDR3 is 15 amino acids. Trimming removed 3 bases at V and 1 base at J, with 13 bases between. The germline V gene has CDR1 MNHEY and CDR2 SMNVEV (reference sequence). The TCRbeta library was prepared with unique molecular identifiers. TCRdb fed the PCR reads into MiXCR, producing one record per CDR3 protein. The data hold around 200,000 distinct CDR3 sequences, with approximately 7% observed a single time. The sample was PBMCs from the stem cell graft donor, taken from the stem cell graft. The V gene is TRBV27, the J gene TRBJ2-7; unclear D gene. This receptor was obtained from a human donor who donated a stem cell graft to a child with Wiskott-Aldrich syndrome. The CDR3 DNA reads TGTGCCAGCAGTTTTAGTAGAATTTCATCCTACGAGCAGTACTTC. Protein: CASSFSRISSYEQYF.